This TCR beta chain was captured in a study of T cell responses to AZD1222 COVID-19 vaccine. Study results and caveats: Scientists sampled the repertoires only once the peak T cell response had passed. Donors were mostly white British, more females; clonal diversity possibly underestimated. Receipt of two AZD1222 doses was followed by a rise in Spike-specific TCR breadth and depth.

Note on this clone: Its antigen remains unidentified.

Germline values: CDR1 SGHTA, CDR2 FQGNSA. The CDR3 runs to 14 residues. The V end lost 5 bases, the J end lost 1 base, and 10 bases lay between the germline ends. Some clones are missing from TCRdb's copy, which holds only in-frame ones; the method was immunoSEQ multiplex PCR. The repertoire consists of some 89,000 clones, with approximately 90% occurring once and the leading ten covering around 5.1%. The chain links TRBV7-2 to TRBJ2-3; D is ambiguous. This TCR was sampled from an adult in good health. Source: peripheral blood, taken on day 0 of MenACWY control vaccination. The CDR3 spells CASSPRRGTDTQYF. CDR3 nucleotides: TGTGCCAGCAGCCCCCGTAGGGGCACAGATACGCAGTATTTT.